The clone carrying this T cell receptor beta chain was found many times. This sample was included in a study of T cells in Graves' hyperthyroidism and ophthalmopathy. Amplified TCR beta CDR3 regions derived from RNA transcripts. During a first-round RT-PCR of the TCR CDR3, the HTBI primer set was used. In TCRdb, the multiplex PCR reads were re-called with MiXCR into one record per CDR3 protein. This table holds hundreds of thousands of distinct CDR3 sequences, roughly 14% found once. The germline CDR1 and CDR2 sequences are DFQATT and SNEGSKA (reference sequence). Trimming at V came to 0 bases and at J to 6 bases, leaving 6 bases not matched to a gene. This CDR3 spans 15 amino acids.

This TCR was recovered from a woman aged 50 to 60 with Graves' ophthalmopathy. The chain is built from TRBV20-1 and TRBJ2-1; 9 nucleotides line up with TRBD2. The sample was blood. CDR3 residues: CSAREREGLTNEQFF. In DNA form, the CDR3 reads TGCAGTGCTAGAGAGCGGGAGGGTTTGACCAATGAGCAGTTCTTC.